This T cell receptor beta chain was identified during a study of cytomegalovirus exposure and HLA in healthy donors. Among the donors, all were healthy bone marrow donors. Study conclusions and caveats: Based on reports, TCR beta sequences accurately predicted HLA-A and HLA-B alleles for most subjects.

CDR3 length: 14 amino acids. CDR1 and CDR2 (germline): SQVTM, ANQGSEA. Trimming removed 7 bases from V and 6 bases from J; junction bases left unmatched: 12. With regard to this clone: Its cognate antigen is unknown.

The PCR ran on 60 Vbeta and 13 Jbeta primers. Sequencing used immunoSEQ multiplex PCR; TCRdb keeps in-frame clones, though not all of them. The sample includes under 250,000 clones, approximately 85% of them seen just once. This TCR was recovered from a woman between 50 and 59 years old in good health and CMV-seronegative. The sequenced sample consisted of PBMCs. The chain is built from TRBV29-1 and TRBJ2-1; 7 nucleotides agree with TRBD1. The CDR3 here is CSGDRARGGNEQFF. The CDR3 coding sequence is TGCAGCGGTGACAGGGCGCGTGGCGGCAATGAGCAGTTCTTC.